What follows are 32 T cell receptor beta chains derived from one specimen sequenced in a study of blood T cell repertoires in COVID-19 (dated by TCRdb to about 2020). Library preparation was by the immunoSEQ multiplex PCR assay. As stored in TCRdb, this immuneACCESS dataset retains in-frame rearrangements with V and J assigned. A fraction of the clones does not appear; measured against another copy, unresolved V genes explain less than half of the discrepancy, and the remainder lacks a known reason. This sample holds almost 400,000 clones; more than 75% were observed only once. Clones ranked in the top ten supply 2% to 2.5% of the sample. The specimen sequenced was peripheral blood. The receptors originated from a woman in her sixties with COVID-19, enrolled during active disease.

This chain joins TRBV9 and TRBJ2-3, with 8 nucleotides matching TRBD2. CDR3 size: 15 residues. Germline assignment: CDR1 SGDLS and CDR2 YYNGEE. J lost 2 bases, V lost 4 bases, and 6 bases had no gene match. Written as DNA, the CDR3 is TGTGCCAGCAGCCCCACTAGCGGTAACACAGATACGCAGTATTTT. It encodes CASSPTSGNTDTQYF.

This chain uses TRBV4-1 with TRBJ2-3; 12 positions match TRBD2. The CDR3 has 17 residues. The germline V gene encodes CDR1 MGHRA and CDR2 YSYEKL. Losses at the gene ends were 2 bases for V and 6 bases for J; bases not matched to a gene: 9. CDR3 amino acids: CASSQTAPSGGADTQYF. The CDR3 region has the DNA TGCGCCAGCAGCCAAACCGCCCCTAGCGGGGGGGCGGATACGCAGTATTTT.

The sample holds one count of this clone. V usage is TRBV2 and J usage is TRBJ1-1; no clear D gene. The CDR3 extends over 15 amino acids. Germline assignment: CDR1 SNHLY and CDR2 FYNNEI. V dropped 6 bases and J dropped 2 bases, with 16 bases sitting between them. CDR3 DNA sequence: TGTGCCAGCAGGATGTCCCTCCCTAGAAACACTGAAGCTTTCTTT. Its translation is CASRMSLPRNTEAFF.

This chain connects TRBV23-1 to TRBJ1-3, with 7 bases identical to TRBD1. TRBV23-1 is marked as an open reading frame, function uncertain. This CDR3 region has 17 residues. J lost 0 bases, V lost 9 bases, and 14 bases had no gene match. For the CDR3, the DNA is TGCGCCAGACCGCGACAGGGCGTAAAGAACTCTGGAAACACCATATATTTT. This encodes CARPRQGVKNSGNTIYF.

V is TRBV7-9 and J is TRBJ2-7, with a weak D call TRBD2 (5 bases). CDR3 length equals 11 residues. The germline gives CDR1 SEHNR, CDR2 FQNEAQ (reference sequence). V dropped 4 bases and J dropped 11 bases, with 12 bases sitting between them. The CDR3 loop reads CASSSPKEEYF. In DNA, the CDR3 is TGTGCCAGCAGCTCCCCGAAGGAGGAGTACTTC.

The chain employs TRBV5-4 and TRBJ2-5; the match to TRBD2 covers 15 bases. Germline trimming cut 5 bases from V and 5 bases from J; bases unmatched to any gene: 13. The germline V gene has CDR1 SGHNT and CDR2 YYREEE (reference sequence). This CDR3 contains 18 residues. This CDR3 is CASSFGLAGGPKVETQYF. In DNA form, the CDR3 reads TGTGCCAGCAGTTTCGGACTAGCGGGGGGGCCCAAGGTGGAGACCCAGTACTTC.

This clone occurred once. The chain uses TRBV30 and TRBJ1-1; TRBD1 aligns across 10 bases. The germline V gene has CDR1 GTSNPN and CDR2 SVGIG (reference sequence). This CDR3 spans 14 amino acids. With 3 bases clipped from V and 1 base from J, the junction kept 2 bases outside the gene matches. In DNA, the CDR3 is TGTGCCTGGAGACGGGACAGGGGGAACACTGAAGCTTTCTTT. Protein: CAWRRDRGNTEAFF.

The chain couples TRBV6-5 to TRBJ1-1, with TRBD1 matching over 10 bases. V trimming: 4 bases; J trimming: 5 bases; junction bases outside the gene matches: 7. Germline V gene sequence: CDR1 MNHEY, CDR2 SVGAGI. The CDR3 is made up of 15 amino acids. The CDR3 spells CASSLRDRGLTEAFF. The CDR3 region has the DNA TGTGCCAGCAGTTTACGAGACAGGGGGCTGACTGAAGCTTTCTTT.

CDR3 DNA sequence: TGTGCCAGTAAGAAGAGTCTTGGTATGAACACTGAAGCTTTCTTT. Translation gives CASKKSLGMNTEAFF. The J gene is TRBJ1-1, the V gene TRBV2; D is undetermined. The germline V gene encodes CDR1 SNHLY and CDR2 FYNNEI. V was shortened by 9 bases and J by 0 bases, with 17 bases between the two germline ends. The CDR3 consists of 15 residues.

The CDR3 region has the DNA TGTGCCAGCAGCTTATTAGCGGGCTACACCGGGGAGCTGTTTTTT. As protein: CASSLLAGYTGELFF. V usage is TRBV7-9 and J usage is TRBJ2-2; TRBD2 agrees at 7 bases. This CDR3 has 15 amino acids. Germline lookup yields CDR1 SEHNR and CDR2 FQNEAQ (reference sequence). After removal of 2 bases from V and 3 bases from J, the junction contained 3 bases not matched to a gene.

This chain uses TRBV3-1 (or the pseudogene TRBV3-2) with TRBJ1-6; D might be TRBD1 (6 bases). The ends were cut back, 8 bases at V and 6 bases at J, with 23 bases in the middle. Germline V gene data show CDR1 as LGHDT and CDR2 as YNNKEL (reference sequence). This CDR3 comprises 17 residues. CDR3 coding DNA: TGTGCCAGCGGGGTTCAGGGGAGACGGGGCGGTAATTCACCCCTCCACTTT. Amino acids: CASGVQGRRGGNSPLHF.

The V gene is TRBV5-4, the J gene TRBJ2-3; D is perhaps TRBD2 (5 bases). Germline values: CDR1 SGHNT, CDR2 YYREEE (reference sequence). This CDR3 comprises 15 residues. Deletions cut 0 bases from V and 2 bases from J, with 10 bases between. CDR3 amino acids: CASSLDGGPTDTQYF. In DNA form, the CDR3 reads TGTGCCAGCAGCTTGGACGGAGGACCCACAGATACGCAGTATTTT.

The rearrangement uses TRBV28 and TRBJ2-5, with D possibly matching TRBD2 (5 bases). The length of the CDR3 is 15 residues. Trimming removed 5 bases at V and 1 base at J, with 14 bases between. Germline V lookup: CDR1 MDHEN, CDR2 SYDVKM. CDR3 coding DNA: TGTGCCAGCAGTCGGACTGCAGCCTTCCAAGAGACCCAGTACTTC. This sequence encodes CASSRTAAFQETQYF.

This chain joins TRBV7-6 and TRBJ2-3, with 10 bases aligning to TRBD2. The CDR3 is made up of 16 amino acids. Looked up from germline, CDR1 is SGHVS and CDR2 is FNYEAQ. With V trimmed by 1 base and J by 4 bases, 5 bases remained unmatched. The CDR3 coding sequence is TGTGCCAGCAGCTTAGGGGCGGGGACTAGCGCAGATACGCAGTATTTT. It encodes CASSLGAGTSADTQYF. Complete variable domain (other parts from reference TRBV7-6 and TRBJ2-3): GAGVSQSPRYKVTKRGQDVALRCDPISGHVSLYWYRQALGQGPEFLTYFNYEAQQDKSGLPNDRFSAERPEGSISTLTIQRTEQRDSAMYRCASSLGAGTSADTQYFGPGTRLTVL.

The rearrangement uses TRBV18 and TRBJ2-5; D unclear. This CDR3 is built from 12 residues. Trimming left V 8 bases short and J 5 bases short, with 12 bases between. Germline CDR1 is KGHSH and CDR2 is LQKENI. The CDR3 sequence: CASTGRVETQYF. The CDR3 DNA is TGTGCCAGCACCGGTCGTGTTGAGACCCAGTACTTC. Using reference TRBV18 and TRBJ2-5 for the parts outside the CDR3, the full variable domain is NAGVMQNPRHLVRRRGQEARLRCSPMKGHSHVYWYRQLPEEGLKFMVYLQKENIIDESGMPKERFSAEFPKEGPSILRIQQVVRGDSAAYFCASTGRVETQYFGPGTRLLVL.

The CDR3 region is CASSLGAIRNNNEQFF. Here the CDR3 DNA reads TGTGCCAGCAGCTTAGGGGCTATTCGGAACAACAATGAGCAGTTCTTC. The rearrangement uses TRBV7-9 and TRBJ2-1; unclear D gene. V dropped 1 base and J dropped 5 bases, with 15 bases sitting between them. The V gene's germline CDR1 is SEHNR and CDR2 FQNEAQ (reference sequence). This CDR3 has 16 amino acids.

The rearrangement uses TRBV5-1 and TRBJ2-1; 8 bases are a match to TRBD2. Germline-derived CDR1 and CDR2 are SGHRS and YFSETQ. The CDR3 has 16 amino acids. With V trimmed by 4 bases and J by 4 bases, 10 bases remained unmatched. The CDR3 DNA follows: TGCGCCAGCAGCGGTACCCGGGGCGGGGGGTACAATGAGCAGTTCTTC. Translated: CASSGTRGGGYNEQFF. The full variable domain, with the rest looked up from reference TRBV5-1 and TRBJ2-1, is KAGVTQTPRYLIKTRGQQVTLSCSPISGHRSVSWYQQTPGQGLQFLFEYFSETQRNKGNFPGRFSGRQFSNSRSEMNVSTLELGDSALYLCASSGTRGGGYNEQFFGPGTRLTVL.

This clone was recorded once. The rearrangement uses TRBV5-1 and TRBJ1-1, with 10 bases lining up with TRBD1. J gave up 6 bases and V 3 bases, and 11 bases lay outside the gene matches. Germline CDR1 reads SGHRS; CDR2 reads YFSETQ. The CDR3 covers 16 residues. The CDR3: CASSSNRDRGGSEAFF. The CDR3 DNA reads TGCGCCAGCAGCTCAAACCGGGACAGGGGAGGCTCTGAAGCTTTCTTT.

V is TRBV30 and J is TRBJ1-5; 10 bases align to TRBD1. The CDR3 loop spans 15 amino acids. Germline CDR1 and CDR2: GTSNPN and SVGIG (reference sequence). V was pared by 2 bases and J by 3 bases, with 4 bases of the junction left unmatched. This CDR3 reads CAWSSGTGVNQPQHF. The DNA for the CDR3 is TGTGCCTGGAGTTCCGGGACAGGGGTCAATCAGCCCCAGCATTTT.

The CDR3 coding sequence is TGTGCCACCAGTGATTTTACCGGGACAGGGCATATTGAGACCCAGTACTTC. This translates into CATSDFTGTGHIETQYF. The chain is built from TRBV24-1 and TRBJ2-5; 9 nucleotides match TRBD1. The CDR3 contains 17 residues. Per germline, CDR1 KGHDR and CDR2 SFDVKD. After removal of 1 base from V and 5 bases from J, the junction contained 10 bases not matched to a gene.

The CDR3 nucleotides are TGCGCCAGCAGCTTGATGGTCGGCGGGGGGTGGAACACCATATATTTT. It encodes CASSLMVGGGWNTIYF. V is TRBV5-1 and J is TRBJ1-3, with a possible D match to TRBD1 (5 bases). Trimming cost V 1 base and J 7 bases, with 18 bases left between them. CDR3 length equals 16 residues. The germline V gene encodes CDR1 SGHRS and CDR2 YFSETQ. Full variable domain (missing parts from reference TRBV5-1 and TRBJ1-3): KAGVTQTPRYLIKTRGQQVTLSCSPISGHRSVSWYQQTPGQGLQFLFEYFSETQRNKGNFPGRFSGRQFSNSRSEMNVSTLELGDSALYLCASSLMVGGGWNTIYFGEGSWLTVV.

This chain uses TRBV14 with TRBJ2-3; D is perhaps TRBD1 (5 bases). V lost 4 bases to trimming and J lost 0 bases, with 11 bases between them. The CDR3 loop spans 15 amino acids. Germline V lookup: CDR1 SGHDN, CDR2 FVKESK. DNA for the CDR3: TGTGCCAGCAGCCTAGGGGTTTTCAGCACAGATACGCAGTATTTT. Translation gives CASSLGVFSTDTQYF.

The rearrangement uses TRBV5-1 and TRBJ1-3; D remains unclear. The CDR3 runs to 16 residues. The V and J ends lost 0 bases and 0 bases respectively, with 10 bases between them. Germline CDR1 reads SGHRS; CDR2 reads YFSETQ. The CDR3 loop is CASSLDARLSGNTIYF. The DNA of the CDR3 is TGCGCCAGCAGCTTGGATGCCAGACTCTCTGGAAACACCATATATTTT.

In regard to this clone: This same CDR3 is encoded by further DNA sequences in the sample. V and J are TRBV5-1 and TRBJ2-2, with D unclear. The CDR3 is made up of 12 amino acids. Germline CDR1 and CDR2: SGHRS and YFSETQ. V was clipped by 4 bases and J by 2 bases, with 3 bases between them. The CDR3 region has the DNA TGCGCCAGCAGCCCAAACACCGGGGAGCTGTTTTTT. It is translated as CASSPNTGELFF.

The V gene is TRBV9, the J gene TRBJ1-3; no reliable D call. The CDR3 consists of 18 residues. V was trimmed by 2 bases and J by 0 bases, leaving 18 bases between them. CDR1 is SGDLS and CDR2 is YYNGEE in the germline V gene. The CDR3 nucleotides are TGTGCCAGCAGCGTCCCCGCGGGCTCAGCTAGCTCTGGAAACACCATATATTTT. Translation: CASSVPAGSASSGNTIYF.

The chain employs TRBV11-3 and TRBJ2-1; 8 positions agree with TRBD1. V was clipped by 4 bases and J by 8 bases; unmatched bases: 7. From germline, CDR1 is SGHNT and CDR2 YENEEA. The CDR3 runs 14 residues. The CDR3 DNA sequence: TGTGCCAGCAGCTCGATGACAGGGGTGGATGAGCAGTTCTTC. This sequence encodes CASSSMTGVDEQFF.

The gene calls are TRBV15 and TRBJ2-5; D is uncertain. CDR3 length equals 14 residues. The germline V gene encodes CDR1 LNHNV and CDR2 YYDKDF (reference sequence). Trimming took off 0 bases at V and 4 bases at J, with 9 bases between the two ends. The CDR3 sequence is CATSRDLGPETQYF. CDR3 in DNA: TGTGCCACCAGCAGAGATCTGGGCCCAGAGACCCAGTACTTC.

The chain combines TRBV19 with TRBJ2-7; 7 nucleotides agree with TRBD1. The V segment lost 6 bases and the J segment 1 base; nucleotides outside the gene matches: 6. CDR3 length: 14 amino acids. Germline CDR1 and CDR2: LNHDA and SQIVND (reference sequence). The CDR3 loop reads CASSRQGYSYEQYF. CDR3 nucleotide sequence: TGTGCCAGTAGCCGACAGGGCTATTCCTACGAGCAGTACTTC. Together with reference TRBV19 and TRBJ2-7, the CDR3 gives the full variable domain: DGGITQSPKYLFRKEGQNVTLSCEQNLNHDAMYWYRQDPGQGLRLIYYSQIVNDFQKGDIAEGYSVSREKKESFPLTVTSAQKNPTAFYLCASSRQGYSYEQYFGPGTRLTVT.

This clone was seen only once. This chain uses TRBV2 with TRBJ1-3, with 7 bases identical to TRBD1. There are 18 residues in the CDR3. V was pared by 1 base and J by 0 bases, with 9 bases of the junction left unmatched. Per the germline V gene, CDR1 is SNHLY and CDR2 is FYNNEI. CDR3 in DNA: TGTGCCAGCAGTGAAGTGATGACAGGGAGATACTCTGGAAACACCATATATTTT. It specifies CASSEVMTGRYSGNTIYF.

As DNA, the CDR3 is TGTGCCAGCAGCCAAGTTCTTAATTCACCCCTCCACTTT. Translating gives CASSQVLNSPLHF. V is TRBV14 and J is TRBJ1-6, with unresolved D. The CDR3 is 13 amino acids. Looked up from germline, CDR1 is SGHDN and CDR2 is FVKESK. Trimming pared 1 base from V and 6 bases from J, leaving 4 bases between. Full variable domain (remainder filled in from reference TRBV14 and TRBJ1-6): EAGVTQFPSHSVIEKGQTVTLRCDPISGHDNLYWYRRVMGKEIKFLLHFVKESKQDESGMPNNRFLAERTGGTYSTLKVQPAELEDSGVYFCASSQVLNSPLHFGNGTRLTVT.

The CDR3, as DNA: TGTGCCAGCAGCCGTGGACAGGGGGGGAACACTGAAGCTTTCTTT. Protein sequence: CASSRGQGGNTEAFF. The chain employs TRBV11-2 and TRBJ1-1; 10 bases line up with TRBD1. Germline V gives CDR1 SGHAT, CDR2 FQNNGV. V was clipped by 5 bases and J by 1 base; unmatched bases: 4. The length of the CDR3 is 15 residues.

This clone was seen only a few times. The genes are TRBV4-1 and TRBJ1-1; 7 bases align to TRBD1. Trimming removed 4 bases from V and 5 bases from J; junction bases left unmatched: 16. Germline V gene lookup returns CDR1 MGHRA and CDR2 YSYEKL. This CDR3 comprises 17 residues. CDR3: CASSRGTDLAGITEAFF. As DNA, the CDR3 is TGCGCCAGCAGCCGGGGGACAGACCTAGCTGGGATTACTGAAGCTTTCTTT.